Below, 21 T cell receptor beta chains from the same sample are listed, as sequenced in a study of response to subunit inactivated influenza vaccine. TCRdb reprocessed the RT-PCR reads via MiXCR and lists one record per CDR3 protein. The table has around 490,000 distinct CDR3 sequences, 7.6% seen once. The specimen was PBMCs from blood, collected less than 25 months after vaccination. These receptors all come from a man between 50 and 75 years old who received an inactivated influenza vaccine.

The sample holds many counts of this clonotype. The chain has TRBV9 and TRBJ1-1; D remains unclear. This CDR3 contains 16 residues. Germline assignment: CDR1 SGDLS and CDR2 YYNGEE. Trimming removed 4 bases at V and 5 bases at J, with 21 bases between. The CDR3 region is CASSPRMHQGGTEAFF. In DNA form, the CDR3 reads TGTGCCAGCAGCCCCCGGATGCACCAAGGAGGAACTGAAGCTTTCTTT. The full variable domain, completed using reference TRBV9 and TRBJ1-1, is DSGVTQTPKHLITATGQRVTLRCSPRSGDLSVYWYQQSLDQGLQFLIQYYNGEERAKGNILERFSAQQFPDLHSELNLSSLELGDSALYFCASSPRMHQGGTEAFFGQGTRLTVV.

V usage is TRBV3-1 and J usage is TRBJ2-3; TRBD1 matches 8 bases. Germline V gene lookup returns CDR1 LGHDT and CDR2 YNNKEL (reference sequence). The V and J ends lost 0 bases and 3 bases, in that order; junction bases with no gene match: 2. CDR3 size: 15 residues. In nucleotides, the CDR3 is TGTGCCAGCAGCCAAGATGGGGACAGGACAGATACGCAGTATTTT. Its protein is CASSQDGDRTDTQYF.

This clonotype was counted a few times. The V and J genes are TRBV3-1 and TRBJ2-4, with D possibly being TRBD2 (6 bases). This CDR3 is 16 amino acids long. Per germline, CDR1 LGHDT and CDR2 YNNKEL (reference sequence). Trimming shortened V by 1 base and J by 6 bases, and 16 bases separated the two germline ends. DNA of the CDR3: TGTGCCAGCAGCCAAGGACTAGACTCTCCAACAAACATTCAGTACTTC. Its protein product is CASSQGLDSPTNIQYF.

This clonotype showed up many times. The chain's CDR3 is CASIRTSGSLETQYF. The CDR3 DNA is TGTGCCAGCATTCGGACTAGCGGGAGTCTCGAGACCCAGTACTTC. This chain joins TRBV2 and TRBJ2-5, with 13 positions matching TRBD2. The CDR3 covers 15 residues. Trimming took 7 bases from V and 5 from J; bases not matched to a gene: 7. The germline V gene encodes CDR1 SNHLY and CDR2 FYNNEI.

This chain connects TRBV4-3 to TRBJ2-3, with 9 bases fitting TRBD2. CDR1 is LGHNA, CDR2 YSLEER, per germline. The CDR3 runs to 15 residues. V lost 4 bases and J lost 4; bases outside the gene matches: 6. CDR3 coding DNA: TGCGCCAGCAGCCTAGCGGGAGATCTGGCAGATACGCAGTATTTT. This translates into CASSLAGDLADTQYF.

The chain employs TRBV7-2 and TRBJ2-7, with D possibly being TRBD2 (5 bases). CDR1 and CDR2 from the germline V gene are SGHTA and FQGNSA. This CDR3 spans 14 amino acids. V lost 2 bases and J 6 bases, leaving 14 bases between the germline ends. The CDR3 region has the DNA TGTGCCAGCAGCTTACAGAGGGCCGGGCCCGAGCAGTACTTC. Residues: CASSLQRAGPEQYF.

This clonotype turned up a few times. The chain is built from TRBV28 and TRBJ2-3; D possibly corresponds to TRBD1 (7 bases). Deletions cut 6 bases from V and 5 bases from J, with 18 bases between. Germline V gene lookup returns CDR1 MDHEN and CDR2 SYDVKM. This CDR3 comprises 15 residues. DNA for the CDR3: TGTGCCAGCAGAAACCGGCCCCAGGGGGGAGATACGCAGTATTTT. Protein product: CASRNRPQGGDTQYF.

This clonotype was seen a handful of times. V usage is TRBV12-3 or TRBV12-4 and J usage is TRBJ2-5; weak D call: TRBD1 (8 bases). V dropped 5 bases and J dropped 3 bases, with 16 bases sitting between them. The CDR3 runs 15 residues. CDR3: CASSPGQGGKETQYF. The CDR3 DNA sequence: TGTGCCAGCAGTCCCGGACAGGGAGGGAAAGAGACCCAGTACTTC.

This clonotype has ten or more counts. The chain employs TRBV20-1 and TRBJ2-2, with D maybe TRBD2 (5 bases). The germline V and J ends were trimmed by 0 bases and 7 bases, with 15 bases remaining between them. CDR3 length equals 15 residues. Germline V lookup: CDR1 DFQATT, CDR2 SNEGSKA (reference sequence). The CDR3 bases are TGCAGTGCTAGAGATCGAAAGCGGACCGTCGGGGAGCTGTTTTTT. It translates to CSARDRKRTVGELFF.

The rearrangement joins TRBV5-1 to TRBJ2-7; D not resolved. Trimming removed 4 bases from V and 3 bases from J, with 8 bases in between. Germline values: CDR1 SGHRS, CDR2 YFSETQ. The CDR3 is 12 amino acids. The CDR3 DNA reads TGCGCCAGCAGCGAGAACCACTACGAGCAGTACTTC. Translated, it gives CASSENHYEQYF.

This clonotype was recorded a few times. This chain connects TRBV6-5 to TRBJ2-5; 8 bases map to TRBD2. Trimming removed 0 bases from V and 5 bases from J; junction bases left unmatched: 8. The CDR3 runs 16 residues. In germline, CDR1 is MNHEY, CDR2 SVGAGI. The DNA of the CDR3 is TGTGCCAGCAGTTACTCGACGACGGGGGGGCGTGAGACCCAGTACTTC. Residues: CASSYSTTGGRETQYF.

The chain links TRBV6-2 or TRBV6-3 to TRBJ2-7; D is unclear. The V and J ends lost 6 bases and 5 bases respectively, with 20 bases between them. CDR1 is MNHEY, CDR2 SVGEGT, per germline. The length of the CDR3 is 15 residues. CDR3 DNA: TGTGCCAGCAGCCCCGGCTCACCCCCGGCGGACGAGCAGTACTTC. This encodes CASSPGSPPADEQYF.

The V gene is TRBV6-2 or TRBV6-3, the J gene TRBJ2-1; 7 bases agree with TRBD1. Germline loops: CDR1 MNHEY, CDR2 SVGEGT. The V gene end was trimmed by 6 bases and the J gene end by 6 bases; junction bases not matched to a gene: 11. This CDR3 is 15 amino acids long. The chain's CDR3 is CASRTTGSGRNEQFF. DNA of the CDR3: TGTGCCAGCAGGACGACAGGGTCGGGGCGCAATGAGCAGTTCTTC.

The rearrangement uses TRBV4-1 and TRBJ1-2; TRBD1 might be the D (6 bases). From germline, CDR1 is MGHRA and CDR2 YSYEKL. V shed 1 base and J shed 3 bases, with 12 bases lying between them. The CDR3 has 15 residues. For the CDR3, the DNA is TGCGCCAGCAGCCAAGTGGCGGGGGCCGACTATGGCTACACCTTC. Protein sequence: CASSQVAGADYGYTF.

This clonotype was seen many times. CDR3: CASSFTKDEQYF. The DNA of the CDR3 is TGCGCCAGCAGCTTCACCAAGGACGAGCAGTACTTC. The chain uses TRBV5-1 and TRBJ2-7; D gene unclear. From germline, CDR1 is SGHRS and CDR2 YFSETQ. This CDR3 spans 12 amino acids. V was cut by 2 bases and J by 5 bases, with 8 bases left in between.

There are many counts of this clonotype. The rearrangement joins TRBV12-3 or TRBV12-4 to TRBJ2-3; a weak D match, TRBD1 (6 bases). The CDR3 runs to 14 residues. With 2 bases removed from V and 2 bases from J, the gap between germline ends came to 8 bases. In DNA, the CDR3 is TGTGCCAGCAGTTTATGGGGGCCCACAGATACGCAGTATTTT. Its protein product is CASSLWGPTDTQYF.

This clonotype appeared many times. V is TRBV20-1 and J is TRBJ2-2, with TRBD2 identical over 8 bases. The CDR3 consists of 15 residues. J gave up 3 bases and V 0 bases, and 3 bases lay outside the gene matches. Germline V gene sequence: CDR1 DFQATT, CDR2 SNEGSKA (reference sequence). The CDR3 loop reads CSAREVAGYTGELFF. As DNA, the CDR3 is TGCAGTGCTAGAGAGGTAGCGGGGTACACCGGGGAGCTGTTTTTT.

This clonotype was observed a handful of times. This sequence joins TRBV10-3 and TRBJ2-7, with TRBD1 as a possible D gene (6 bases). V was trimmed by 3 bases and J by 2 bases, leaving 11 bases between them. From germline, CDR1 is ENHRY and CDR2 SYGVKD. CDR3 length: 14 residues. Here the CDR3 DNA reads TGTGCCATCAGTGACCCCGGACAGACCTACGAGCAGTACTTC. Translating it yields CAISDPGQTYEQYF.

This clonotype appeared a few times. The chain recombines TRBV7-2 with TRBJ1-1; D unclear. There are 12 residues in the CDR3. CDR1 is SGHTA and CDR2 is FQGNSA in the germline V gene. Trimming left V 5 bases short and J 10 bases short, with 14 bases between. In DNA, the CDR3 is TGTGCCAGCAGCATCCCCCCATCGCCAGCTTTCTTT. It is translated as CASSIPPSPAFF.

This clonotype was seen at least ten times. The chain links TRBV5-1 to TRBJ2-3, with TRBD1 as a possible D gene (6 bases). The CDR3 sequence is 14 residues long. With 4 bases removed from V and 4 bases from J, the gap between germline ends came to 13 bases. Per germline, CDR1 SGHRS and CDR2 YFSETQ. The CDR3 is CASSRMTGADTQYF. The CDR3 nucleotides read TGCGCCAGCAGCAGAATGACAGGAGCAGATACGCAGTATTTT.

This chain connects TRBV20-1 to TRBJ2-7; unclear D gene. With 6 bases removed from V and 2 bases from J, the gap between germline ends came to 17 bases. The CDR3 totals 14 residues. Germline lookup yields CDR1 DFQATT and CDR2 SNEGSKA (reference sequence). CDR3 in amino acids: CSAEPRALTYEQYF. CDR3 nucleotide sequence: TGCAGTGCGGAACCACGGGCCCTAACCTACGAGCAGTACTTC.